This T cell receptor (beta chain) was captured by sequencing in a study of regulatory T cells in long-lasting Graves disease. Documented time point: newly diagnosed GD, antithyroid drugs for less than 3 months. PBMCs provided the RNA from which the TCR library was made. With EDTA tubes as the receptacles, about 9.2 milliliters of peripheral blood were drawn. CDR1 and CDR2 (germline): MGHRA, YSYEKL. With V trimmed by 0 bases and J by 7 bases, 15 bases remained unmatched. CDR3 length: 18 residues. Library construction for TCR beta used iRepertoire HTBI primers and Arm-PCR of CDR3 regions. Using its own MiXCR run on the multiplex PCR reads, TCRdb lists one record per CDR3 protein. The sample shows roughly 430,000 distinct CDR3 sequences, roughly 17% of them seen only once. The sample also formed part of further work on T cells in Graves' hyperthyroidism and ophthalmopathy. This second study notes: Most thyroid-expanded clonotypes above 0.001 were also found in blood.

The TCR originated in a woman in her twenties or thirties with Graves disease. This rearrangement joins TRBV4-1 to TRBJ2-7; 10 bases map to TRBD2. The sample in question was peripheral blood mononuclear cells (PBMCs), obtained at new diagnosis, from a patient treated with antithyroid drugs. The DNA of the CDR3 is TGCGCCAGCAGCCAAGATCTTGGACTAGCGGAATCCTACAATGAGCAGTACTTC. Protein sequence: CASSQDLGLAESYNEQYF.